This T cell receptor (beta chain) is from a study of T cell changes during pregnancy in multiple sclerosis. Generated by immunoSEQ multiplex PCR, the TCRdb table keeps only in-frame clones and is missing some. The data hold approximately 23,000 clones, with about 89% observed a single time. Sample: CD8+ T cells from peripheral blood mononuclear cells, taken in the first trimester of pregnancy. The sequence came from a female donor with multiple sclerosis, enrolled in a pregnancy study.

CDR3 bases: TGTGCCAGAAGCTTAAATTTGGTGTCTAACGTAGCGGGACGACCGGGGGAGACCCAGTACTTC. This encodes CARSLNLVSNVAGRPGETQYF. This chain uses TRBV7-5 with TRBJ2-5; TRBD2, the D gene given by the table, was not confirmed from the DNA. TRBV7-5 is a known pseudogene. This CDR3 contains 21 residues.